This TCR beta chain is from a study of blood T cell repertoires in COVID-19. In the original processing: It was from reference gene primer amplification that nucleated cell counts were estimated. Only in-frame clones appear in the TCRdb table, and some are missing; sequencing was by immunoSEQ multiplex PCR. That table supplies the V and J calls and clone size; D and trimming were determined from the DNA. The data contain 150,000 or so clones, roughly 80% of them singletons. Living in 24 US areas, the participants were between roughly 18 and 89 years of age. Clinical history reported by participants formed the basis on which cohorts were assigned. Sequencing used PBMCs or T cells enriched from blood (not recorded which). The source is a man aged 50 to 60 who had recovered from COVID-19.

The CDR3 sequence: CASSEGSLSGNTIYF. The DNA for the CDR3 is TGTGCCAGCAGCGAAGGGAGCTTATCTGGAAACACCATATATTTT. This sequence joins TRBV9 and TRBJ1-3; D unresolved. With 3 bases removed from V and 1 base from J, the gap between germline ends came to 11 bases. In germline, CDR1 is SGDLS, CDR2 YYNGEE. The CDR3 is 15 residues long. Supplemented by reference TRBV9 and TRBJ1-3, the full variable domain reads DSGVTQTPKHLITATGQRVTLRCSPRSGDLSVYWYQQSLDQGLQFLIQYYNGEERAKGNILERFSAQQFPDLHSELNLSSLELGDSALYFCASSEGSLSGNTIYFGEGSWLTVV.